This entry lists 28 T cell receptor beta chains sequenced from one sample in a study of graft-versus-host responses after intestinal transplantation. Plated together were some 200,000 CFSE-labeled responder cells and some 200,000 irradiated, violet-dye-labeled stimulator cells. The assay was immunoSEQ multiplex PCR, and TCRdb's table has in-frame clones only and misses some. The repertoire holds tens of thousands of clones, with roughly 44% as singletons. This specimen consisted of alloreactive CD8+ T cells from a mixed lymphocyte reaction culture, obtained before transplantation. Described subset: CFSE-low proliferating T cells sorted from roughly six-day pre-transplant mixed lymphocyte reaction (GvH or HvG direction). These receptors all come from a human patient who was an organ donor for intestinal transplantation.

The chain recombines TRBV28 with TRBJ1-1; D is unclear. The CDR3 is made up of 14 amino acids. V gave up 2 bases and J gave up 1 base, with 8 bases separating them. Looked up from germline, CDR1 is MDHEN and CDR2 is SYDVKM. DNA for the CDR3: TGTGCCAGCAGTTTAGCAGGATGGAACACTGAAGCTTTCTTT. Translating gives CASSLAGWNTEAFF.

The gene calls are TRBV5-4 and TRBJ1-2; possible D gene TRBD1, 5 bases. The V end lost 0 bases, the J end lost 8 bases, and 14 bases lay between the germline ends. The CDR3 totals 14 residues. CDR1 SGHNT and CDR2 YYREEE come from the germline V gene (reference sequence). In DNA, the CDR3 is TGTGCCAGCAGCTTGGCCGCAGGGTTGGGAGGCTACACCTTC. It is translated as CASSLAAGLGGYTF.

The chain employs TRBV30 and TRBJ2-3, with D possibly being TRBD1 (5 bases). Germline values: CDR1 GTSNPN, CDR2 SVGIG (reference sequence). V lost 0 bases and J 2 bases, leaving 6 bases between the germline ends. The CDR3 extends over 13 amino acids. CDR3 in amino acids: CAWSVGATDTQYF. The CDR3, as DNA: TGTGCCTGGAGTGTTGGGGCCACAGATACGCAGTATTTT.

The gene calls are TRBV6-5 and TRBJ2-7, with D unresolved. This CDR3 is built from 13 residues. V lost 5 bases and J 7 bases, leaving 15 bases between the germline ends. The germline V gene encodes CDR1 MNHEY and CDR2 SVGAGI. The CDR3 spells CASSTSLIGEQYF. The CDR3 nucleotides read TGTGCCAGCAGTACCAGCCTTATTGGTGAGCAGTACTTC.

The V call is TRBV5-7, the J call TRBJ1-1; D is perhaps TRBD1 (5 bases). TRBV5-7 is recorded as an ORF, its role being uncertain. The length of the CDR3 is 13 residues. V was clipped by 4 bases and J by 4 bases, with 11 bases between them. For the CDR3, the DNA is TGTGCCAGCAGCCCCGGGGGAGGCACTGAAGCTTTCTTT. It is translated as CASSPGGGTEAFF.

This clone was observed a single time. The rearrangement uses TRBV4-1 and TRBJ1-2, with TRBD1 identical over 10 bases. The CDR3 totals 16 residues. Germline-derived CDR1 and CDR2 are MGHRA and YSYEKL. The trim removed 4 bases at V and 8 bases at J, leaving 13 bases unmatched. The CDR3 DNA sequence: TGCGCCAGCAGCCCCCGACCGGGACAGGGGTTTAGGGGCTACACCTTC. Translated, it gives CASSPRPGQGFRGYTF.

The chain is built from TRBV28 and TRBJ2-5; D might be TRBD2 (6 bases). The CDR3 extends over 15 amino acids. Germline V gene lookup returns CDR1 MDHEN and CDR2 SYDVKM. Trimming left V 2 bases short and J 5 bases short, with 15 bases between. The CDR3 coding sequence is TGTGCCAGCAGTTTACATATAGCGGCGGGGGAGACCCAGTACTTC. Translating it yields CASSLHIAAGETQYF. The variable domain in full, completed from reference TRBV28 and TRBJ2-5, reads DVKVTQSSRYLVKRTGEKVFLECVQDMDHENMFWYRQDPGLGLRLIYFSYDVKMKEKGDIPEGYSVSREKKERFSLILESASTNQTSMYLCASSLHIAAGETQYFGPGTRLLVL.

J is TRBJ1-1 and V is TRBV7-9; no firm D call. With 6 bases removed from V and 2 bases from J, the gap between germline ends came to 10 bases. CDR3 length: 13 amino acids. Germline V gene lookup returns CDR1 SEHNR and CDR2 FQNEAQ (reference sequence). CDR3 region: CASRTDRNTEAFF. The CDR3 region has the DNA TGTGCCAGCAGAACAGACCGTAACACTGAAGCTTTCTTT.

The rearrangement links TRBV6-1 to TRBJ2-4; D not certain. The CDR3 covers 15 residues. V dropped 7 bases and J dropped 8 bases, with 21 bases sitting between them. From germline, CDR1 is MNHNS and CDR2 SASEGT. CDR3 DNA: TGTGCCAGCATTTTTACGGCCCCATATACGGACATTCAGTACTTC. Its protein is CASIFTAPYTDIQYF.

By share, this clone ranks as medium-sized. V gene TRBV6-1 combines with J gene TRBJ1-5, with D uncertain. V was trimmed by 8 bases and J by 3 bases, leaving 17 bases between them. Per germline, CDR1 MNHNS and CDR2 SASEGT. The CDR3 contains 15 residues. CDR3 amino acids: CASSMFRSSNQPQHF. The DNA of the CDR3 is TGTGCCAGCTCCATGTTCAGGTCCTCCAATCAGCCCCAGCATTTT.

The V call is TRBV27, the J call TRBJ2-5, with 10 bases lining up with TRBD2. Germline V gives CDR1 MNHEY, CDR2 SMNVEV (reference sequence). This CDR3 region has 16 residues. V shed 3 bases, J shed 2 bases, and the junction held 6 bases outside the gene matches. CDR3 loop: CASSFLTSGPQETQYF. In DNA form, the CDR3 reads TGTGCCAGCAGTTTTTTGACTAGCGGGCCTCAAGAGACCCAGTACTTC.

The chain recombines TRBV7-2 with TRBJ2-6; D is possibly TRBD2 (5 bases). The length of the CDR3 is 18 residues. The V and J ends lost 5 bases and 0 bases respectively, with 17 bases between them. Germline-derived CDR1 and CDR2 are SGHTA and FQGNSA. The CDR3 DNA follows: TGTGCCAGCAGCCAAGATAAGAGCGGACCCTCTGGGGCCAACGTCCTGACTTTC. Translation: CASSQDKSGPSGANVLTF.

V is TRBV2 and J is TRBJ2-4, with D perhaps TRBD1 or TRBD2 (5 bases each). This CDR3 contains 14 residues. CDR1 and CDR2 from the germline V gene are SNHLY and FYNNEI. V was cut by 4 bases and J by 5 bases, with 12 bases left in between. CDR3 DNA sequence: TGTGCCAGCAGTGGGACACTGGGGGAAAACATTCAGTACTTC. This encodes CASSGTLGENIQYF.

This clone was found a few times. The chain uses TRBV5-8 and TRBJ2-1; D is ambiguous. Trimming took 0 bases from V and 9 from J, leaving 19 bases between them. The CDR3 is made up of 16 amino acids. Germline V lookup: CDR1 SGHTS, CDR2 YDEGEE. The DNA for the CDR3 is TGTGCCAGCAGCTTGGTCCCAGGCCCCCTGGGGATTGAGCAGTTCTTC. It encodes CASSLVPGPLGIEQFF.

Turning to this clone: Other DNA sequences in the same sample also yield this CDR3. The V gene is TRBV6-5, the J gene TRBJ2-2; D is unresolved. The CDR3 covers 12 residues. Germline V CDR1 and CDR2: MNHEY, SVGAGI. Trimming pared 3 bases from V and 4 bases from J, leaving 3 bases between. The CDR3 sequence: CASSYGTGELFF. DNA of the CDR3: TGTGCCAGCAGTTATGGCACCGGGGAGCTGTTTTTT.

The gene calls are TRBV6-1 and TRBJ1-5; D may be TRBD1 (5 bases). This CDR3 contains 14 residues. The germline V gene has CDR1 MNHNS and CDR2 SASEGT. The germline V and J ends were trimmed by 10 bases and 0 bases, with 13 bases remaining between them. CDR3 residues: CANPEGNSNQPQHF. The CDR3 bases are TGTGCCAACCCTGAGGGGAATAGCAATCAGCCCCAGCATTTT.

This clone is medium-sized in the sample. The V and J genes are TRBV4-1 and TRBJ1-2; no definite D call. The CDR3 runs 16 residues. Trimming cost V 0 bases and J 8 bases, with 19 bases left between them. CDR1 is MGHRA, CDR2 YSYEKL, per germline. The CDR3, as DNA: TGCGCCAGCAGCCAAGACCCCGGAGGATACCGGGGAGGCTACACCTTC. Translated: CASSQDPGGYRGGYTF.

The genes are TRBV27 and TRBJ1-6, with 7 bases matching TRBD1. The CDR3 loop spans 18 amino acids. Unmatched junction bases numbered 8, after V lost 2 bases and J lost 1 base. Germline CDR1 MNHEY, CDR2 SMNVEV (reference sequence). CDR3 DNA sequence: TGTGCCAGCAGTTTACGAGCCGCAGGGGGATCCTATAATTCACCCCTCCACTTT. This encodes CASSLRAAGGSYNSPLHF.

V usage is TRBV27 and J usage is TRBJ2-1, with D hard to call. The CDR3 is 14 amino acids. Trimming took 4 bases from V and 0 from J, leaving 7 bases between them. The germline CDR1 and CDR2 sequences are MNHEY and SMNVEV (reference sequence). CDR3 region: CASSSMGSYNEQFF. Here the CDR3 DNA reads TGTGCCAGCAGTTCGATGGGCTCCTACAATGAGCAGTTCTTC.

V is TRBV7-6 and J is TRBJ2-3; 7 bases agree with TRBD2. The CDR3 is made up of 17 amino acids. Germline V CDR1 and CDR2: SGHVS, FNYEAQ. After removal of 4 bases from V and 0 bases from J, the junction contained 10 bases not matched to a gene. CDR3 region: CASSSTGSGSSTDTQYF. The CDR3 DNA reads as TGTGCCAGCAGCTCGACCGGTAGCGGGTCTAGCACAGATACGCAGTATTTT. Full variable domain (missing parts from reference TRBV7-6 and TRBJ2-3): GAGVSQSPRYKVTKRGQDVALRCDPISGHVSLYWYRQALGQGPEFLTYFNYEAQQDKSGLPNDRFSAERPEGSISTLTIQRTEQRDSAMYRCASSSTGSGSSTDTQYFGPGTRLTVL.

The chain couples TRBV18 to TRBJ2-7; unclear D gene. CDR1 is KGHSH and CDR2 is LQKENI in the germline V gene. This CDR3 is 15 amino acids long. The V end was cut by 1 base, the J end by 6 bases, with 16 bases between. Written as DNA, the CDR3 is TGTGCCAGCTCACCACGACAAACGAGCAGGTCCGAGCAGTACTTC. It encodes CASSPRQTSRSEQYF.

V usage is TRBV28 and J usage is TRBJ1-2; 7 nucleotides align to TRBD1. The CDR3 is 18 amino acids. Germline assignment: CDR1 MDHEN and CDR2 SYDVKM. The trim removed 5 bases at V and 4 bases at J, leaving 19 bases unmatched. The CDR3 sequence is CASSPDGLQGKWGYGYTF. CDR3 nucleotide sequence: TGTGCCAGCAGTCCAGATGGCCTACAGGGGAAGTGGGGCTATGGCTACACCTTC.

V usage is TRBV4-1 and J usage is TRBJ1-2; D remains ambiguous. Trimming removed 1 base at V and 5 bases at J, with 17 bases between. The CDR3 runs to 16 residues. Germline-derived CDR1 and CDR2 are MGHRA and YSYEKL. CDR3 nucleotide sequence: TGCGCCAGCAGCCAAGGGCCCGGGGAGCTTGTTTATGGCTACACCTTC. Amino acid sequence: CASSQGPGELVYGYTF.

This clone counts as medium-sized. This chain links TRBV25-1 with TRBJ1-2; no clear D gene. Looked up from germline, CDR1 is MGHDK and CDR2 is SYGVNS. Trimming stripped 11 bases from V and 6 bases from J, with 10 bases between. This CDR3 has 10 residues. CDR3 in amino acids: CARPLNGYTF. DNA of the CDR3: TGTGCCCGCCCATTGAATGGCTACACCTTC.

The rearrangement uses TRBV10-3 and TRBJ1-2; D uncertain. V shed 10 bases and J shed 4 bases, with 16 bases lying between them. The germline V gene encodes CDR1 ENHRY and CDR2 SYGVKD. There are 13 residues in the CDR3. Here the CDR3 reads CATNRGWLYGYTF. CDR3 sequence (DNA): TGTGCCACCAACCGCGGATGGCTCTATGGCTACACCTTC.

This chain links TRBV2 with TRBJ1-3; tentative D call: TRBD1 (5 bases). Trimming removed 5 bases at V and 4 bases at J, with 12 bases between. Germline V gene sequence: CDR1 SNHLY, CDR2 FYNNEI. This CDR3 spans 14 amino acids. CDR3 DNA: TGTGCCAGCAGTAACGACAGAGTCGGAAACACCATATATTTT. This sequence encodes CASSNDRVGNTIYF.

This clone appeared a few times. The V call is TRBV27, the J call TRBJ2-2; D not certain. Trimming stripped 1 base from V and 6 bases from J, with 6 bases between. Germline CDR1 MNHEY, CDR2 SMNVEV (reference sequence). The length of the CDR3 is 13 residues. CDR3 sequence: CASSLLASGELFF. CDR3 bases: TGTGCCAGCAGTTTATTAGCATCCGGGGAGCTGTTTTTT.

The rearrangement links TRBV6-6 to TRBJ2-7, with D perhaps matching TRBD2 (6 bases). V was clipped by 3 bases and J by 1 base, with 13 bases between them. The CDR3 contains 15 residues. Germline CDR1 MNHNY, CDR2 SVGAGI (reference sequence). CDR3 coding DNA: TGTGCCAGCAGTTATCCCGGCGGGGCATCCTACGAGCAGTACTTC. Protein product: CASSYPGGASYEQYF.